The TCR beta chain described here comes from a study of shared clonotypes between healthy human individuals. V shed 5 bases and J shed 0 bases, with 14 bases lying between them. Germline V CDR1 and CDR2: KGHSH, LQKENI. The CDR3 is made up of 15 amino acids. Generated by immunoSEQ multiplex PCR, the TCRdb table keeps only in-frame clones and is missing some. The sample carries approximately 2.1 million clones, over 90% recorded once. This rearrangement joins TRBV18 to TRBJ2-7; TRBD1 is a possible D gene (5 bases). The source material was naive CD4+ T cells from PBMCs. Subset here: CD45RA+ positively selected. This TCR was recovered from a man aged 18 to 35 in good health. Some clones in this sample may be carry-over from other donors' samples. The CDR3 reads CASSSRQTSSYEQYF. In DNA, the CDR3 is TGTGCCAGCTCAAGCCGACAGACAAGCTCCTACGAGCAGTACTTC.